These 11 T cell receptor beta chains were all obtained from the same sample, sequenced in a study of blood T cell repertoires in COVID-19. The data were produced by immunoSEQ multiplex PCR, yet TCRdb's version contains in-frame clones alone and is incomplete. The table shows 70,000 to 100,000 clones, with about 80% occurring only once. The sample comprised peripheral blood. These receptors all come from a woman between 45 and 60 years old with acute or convalescent COVID-19.

There are a few counts of this clone. V and J are TRBV5-1 and TRBJ2-7; D is perhaps TRBD1 (6 bases). The germline V and J ends were trimmed by 1 base and 6 bases, with 17 bases remaining between them. CDR1 SGHRS and CDR2 YFSETQ come from the germline V gene. The CDR3 consists of 15 residues. CDR3 sequence (DNA): TGCGCCAGCAGCTTGAAAGGGGCAGGGGTCGGCGAGCAGTACTTC. Translating it yields CASSLKGAGVGEQYF.

The V gene is TRBV5-4, the J gene TRBJ2-3; D uncertain. The germline V gene has CDR1 SGHNT and CDR2 YYREEE (reference sequence). This CDR3 has 13 residues. Trimming removed 2 bases at V and 2 bases at J, with 6 bases between. CDR3 residues: CASSFQSTDTQYF. The CDR3 DNA reads as TGTGCCAGCAGCTTTCAGTCCACAGATACGCAGTATTTT.

This clone was seen a handful of times. V usage is TRBV19 and J usage is TRBJ1-5, with 11 bases aligning to TRBD1. The CDR3 loop spans 15 amino acids. Losses at the gene ends were 10 bases for V and 0 bases for J; bases not matched to a gene: 5. The germline V gene encodes CDR1 LNHDA and CDR2 SQIVND (reference sequence). CDR3 region: CATEDRGRSNQPQHF. The CDR3 DNA follows: TGTGCCACCGAGGACAGGGGGCGTAGCAATCAGCCCCAGCATTTT.

The sample holds many counts of this clone. This chain uses TRBV6-2 or TRBV6-3 with TRBJ2-3, with D perhaps matching TRBD1 (5 bases). The germline V gene encodes CDR1 MNHEY and CDR2 SVGEGT. The CDR3 runs to 14 residues. V was pared by 2 bases and J by 11 bases, with 17 bases between. This CDR3 reads CASSYGQGAPRQYF. The CDR3 DNA is TGTGCCAGCAGTTACGGGCAAGGGGCTCCCAGGCAGTATTTT.

This chain joins TRBV28 and TRBJ2-1, with TRBD1 matching 7 bases. V shed 5 bases, J shed 12 bases, and the junction held 16 bases outside the gene matches. The germline V gene encodes CDR1 MDHEN and CDR2 SYDVKM. The CDR3 sequence is 15 residues long. CDR3 loop: CASSVGSTGVKGQFF. CDR3 coding DNA: TGTGCCAGCAGTGTGGGATCCACAGGGGTGAAGGGGCAGTTCTTC.

This chain connects TRBV18 to TRBJ1-2; D possibly corresponds to TRBD1 (6 bases). The germline gives CDR1 KGHSH, CDR2 LQKENI. This CDR3 region has 13 residues. With 2 bases removed from V and 8 bases from J, the gap between germline ends came to 12 bases. The CDR3 sequence is CASSPVLQGGYTF. The CDR3 DNA reads TGTGCCAGCTCACCAGTCTTACAGGGAGGCTACACCTTC.

CDR3 DNA sequence: TGTGCCATGTCCGATCGTCGGGGACTTCGCACAGATACGCAGTATTTT. It yields the protein CAMSDRRGLRTDTQYF. V and J are TRBV5-4 and TRBJ2-3, with D perhaps TRBD2 (6 bases). CDR3 length: 16 amino acids. CDR1 SGHNT and CDR2 YYREEE come from the germline V gene (reference sequence). Between the trimmed V and J ends, which lost 9 bases and 1 base, there was a span of 21 bases.

The chain links TRBV3-1 (or the pseudogene TRBV3-2) to TRBJ1-2; D ambiguous. The V and J ends lost 5 bases and 4 bases respectively, with 14 bases between them. The CDR3 contains 14 residues. Germline V CDR1 and CDR2: LGHDT, YNNKEL (reference sequence). CDR3: CASSREADFYGYTF. The DNA for the CDR3 is TGTGCCAGCAGCAGGGAGGCAGATTTCTATGGCTACACCTTC.

This clone was seen only a few times. The chain has TRBV7-9 and TRBJ1-4; 8 bases are a match to TRBD1. The CDR3 covers 14 residues. J lost 8 bases, V lost 5 bases, and 7 bases had no gene match. Germline values: CDR1 SEHNR, CDR2 FQNEAQ (reference sequence). The CDR3 DNA follows: TGTGCCAGCAGCCTAAGGACAGGGTGGGAAAAACTGTTTTTT. Amino acids: CASSLRTGWEKLFF.

V and J are TRBV27 and TRBJ1-1, with 9 bases that match TRBD1. This CDR3 region has 16 residues. With 3 bases clipped from V and 3 bases from J, the junction kept 8 bases outside the gene matches. Per germline, CDR1 MNHEY and CDR2 SMNVEV (reference sequence). Written as DNA, the CDR3 is TGTGCCAGCAGTTTGCAGACAGGGGGTAAGGACACTGAAGCTTTCTTT. Translated, it gives CASSLQTGGKDTEAFF.

The chain uses TRBV6-5 and TRBJ1-5; D might be TRBD1 (6 bases). V was trimmed by 5 bases and J by 5 bases, leaving 10 bases between them. The CDR3 has 13 amino acids. The germline V gene has CDR1 MNHEY and CDR2 SVGAGI. CDR3 sequence (DNA): TGTGCCAGCAGTAGGGGGAGTCATCAGCCCCAGCATTTT. This encodes CASSRGSHQPQHF.